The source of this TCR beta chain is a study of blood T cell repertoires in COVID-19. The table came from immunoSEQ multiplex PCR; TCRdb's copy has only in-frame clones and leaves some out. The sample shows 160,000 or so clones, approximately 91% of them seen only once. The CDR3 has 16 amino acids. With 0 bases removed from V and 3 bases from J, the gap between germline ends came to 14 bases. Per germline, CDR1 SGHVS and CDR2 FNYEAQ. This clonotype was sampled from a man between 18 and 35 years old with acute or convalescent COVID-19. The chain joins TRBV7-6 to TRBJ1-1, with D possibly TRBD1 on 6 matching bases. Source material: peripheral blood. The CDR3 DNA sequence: TGTGCCAGCAGCTTAGCGGTACCCGGGGGGCACACTGAAGCTTTCTTT. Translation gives CASSLAVPGGHTEAFF.